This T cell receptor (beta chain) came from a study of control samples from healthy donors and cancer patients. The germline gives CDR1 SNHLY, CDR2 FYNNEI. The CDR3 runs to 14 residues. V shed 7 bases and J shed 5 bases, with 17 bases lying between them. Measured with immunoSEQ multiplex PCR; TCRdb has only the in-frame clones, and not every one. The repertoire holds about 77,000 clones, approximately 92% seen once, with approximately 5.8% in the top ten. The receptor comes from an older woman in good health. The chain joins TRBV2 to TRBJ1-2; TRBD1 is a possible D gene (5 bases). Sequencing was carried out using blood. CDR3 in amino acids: CASMRAGQGYGYTF. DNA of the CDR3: TGTGCCAGCATGAGAGCGGGCCAGGGTTATGGCTACACCTTC.